The 20 T cell receptor beta chains below all came from one sample that was sequenced in a study of T cells after yellow fever vaccination. TCRdb processed the 5' RACE reads anew with MiXCR; each CDR3 protein has one entry. The repertoire includes some 670,000 distinct CDR3 sequences, roughly an eighth of them detected once, and more than 13% sits in the top ten. The input for sequencing was PBMCs, taken on the day of the yellow fever booster vaccination. These receptors were taken from a man under 40 who received the YFV17D yellow fever vaccine.

This clonotype came up a few times. The V gene is TRBV6-2 or TRBV6-3, the J gene TRBJ2-7; D not resolved. Between the trimmed V and J ends, which lost 1 base and 3 bases, there was a span of 7 bases. The CDR3 sequence is 13 residues long. Germline V lookup: CDR1 MNHEY, CDR2 SVGEGT. The CDR3: CASSYFTVYEQYF. CDR3 nucleotides: TGTGCCAGCAGTTACTTCACAGTCTACGAGCAGTACTTC.

Remarks on this clonotype: One end of the junction varies from germline; a read error may be responsible. The rearrangement links TRBV12-3 or TRBV12-4 to TRBJ2-7; TRBD2 is a possible D gene (5 bases). The CDR3 spans 14 residues. CDR3 region: CASTLLPGVWAQNF. The CDR3, as DNA: TGTGCCAGCACCCTCCTCCCCGGGGTCTGGGCTCAGAACTTC.

This clonotype was recorded many times. The CDR3 DNA is TGTGCCAGCACCTTGCCTGGGGTGAGAAACATTCAGTACTTC. Translation gives CASTLPGVRNIQYF. The rearrangement joins TRBV12-3 or TRBV12-4 to TRBJ2-4; D uncertain. Trimming cost V 7 bases and J 6 bases, with 16 bases left between them. CDR3 length: 14 residues.

This chain links TRBV3-1 with TRBJ1-2; the match to TRBD1 covers 9 bases. V dropped 6 bases and J dropped 8; count of bases not matched to a gene: 16. This CDR3 has 16 residues. Germline lookup yields CDR1 LGHDT and CDR2 YNNKEL (reference sequence). CDR3 amino acids: CASSHFGTGRTLGYTF. CDR3 coding DNA: TGTGCCAGCAGTCACTTCGGGACAGGGAGAACATTGGGCTACACCTTC.

This chain links TRBV10-3 with TRBJ2-5; 16 bases align to TRBD2. The CDR3 is 14 residues long. With 10 bases clipped from V and 5 bases from J, the junction kept 4 bases outside the gene matches. The germline CDR1 and CDR2 sequences are ENHRY and SYGVKD. The chain's CDR3 is CATGTSGREETQYF. The CDR3 DNA reads as TGTGCCACCGGGACTAGCGGGAGGGAGGAGACCCAGTACTTC.

A few counts support this clonotype. The chain uses TRBV12-3 or TRBV12-4 and TRBJ2-2; 7 nucleotides align to TRBD1. With V trimmed by 1 base and J by 6 bases, 2 bases remained unmatched. The length of the CDR3 is 14 residues. DNA for the CDR3: TGTGCCAGCAGTTTAGTCGGGACAGCCGGGGAGCTGTTTTTT. Its protein product is CASSLVGTAGELFF.

V and J are TRBV7-2 and TRBJ2-7; 8 bases match TRBD2. V lost 2 bases, J lost 0 bases, and 9 bases stayed unmatched. Germline lookup yields CDR1 SGHTA and CDR2 FQGNSA. This CDR3 has 17 residues. CDR3 in amino acids: CASSLPSRGGSSYEQYF. The DNA of the CDR3 is TGTGCCAGCAGCTTACCGAGTCGCGGGGGGAGCTCCTACGAGCAGTACTTC.

This clonotype was seen many times. The chain joins TRBV7-2 to TRBJ1-2, with 9 bases aligning to TRBD1. V lost 5 bases, J lost 7 bases, and 11 bases stayed unmatched. CDR3 length: 15 residues. CDR1 and CDR2 (germline): SGHTA, FQGNSA. The CDR3 DNA reads as TGTGCCAGCAGCCCTAGCGGACAGGGGCTGCGTGGCTACACCTTC. Amino acid sequence: CASSPSGQGLRGYTF.

The chain employs TRBV5-6 and TRBJ2-4; D is unclear. Trimming shortened V by 4 bases and J by 0 bases, and 8 bases separated the two germline ends. Per germline, CDR1 SGHDT and CDR2 YYEEEE. The CDR3 has 14 amino acids. DNA of the CDR3: TGTGCCAGCAGCAACACAGTAGCCAAAAACATTCAGTACTTC. Translating gives CASSNTVAKNIQYF.

This chain connects TRBV5-5 to TRBJ2-1; weak D call: TRBD2 (6 bases). CDR3 length: 16 amino acids. The V gene lost 0 bases and the J gene lost 1 base, with 11 bases spanning the gap. The germline gives CDR1 SGHKS, CDR2 YYEKEE (reference sequence). As DNA, the CDR3 is TGTGCCAGCAGCTTGGAGCCGGAGGGATCCTACAATGAGCAGTTCTTC. Translating it yields CASSLEPEGSYNEQFF.

The chain recombines TRBV10-3 with TRBJ2-7; 8 nucleotides agree with TRBD2. J was trimmed by 2 bases and V by 9 bases; bases with no gene match: 6. Germline V gene data show CDR1 as ENHRY and CDR2 as SYGVKD. The CDR3 extends over 13 amino acids. The CDR3 loop is CAISSGPTYEQYF. In DNA, the CDR3 is TGTGCCATTTCTAGCGGGCCAACCTACGAGCAGTACTTC.

This clonotype has more than one count but fewer than ten. The gene calls are TRBV25-1 and TRBJ1-1, with D possibly TRBD1 on 5 matching bases. Deletions cut 8 bases from V and 0 bases from J, with 16 bases between. The CDR3 length is 15 residues. CDR1 is MGHDK, CDR2 SYGVNS, per germline. CDR3 loop: CASSGGGRMNTEAFF. CDR3 nucleotides: TGTGCCAGCTCCGGGGGGGGTCGGATGAACACTGAAGCTTTCTTT.

This clonotype has a handful of counts. CDR3 nucleotides: TGCGCCAGCAGTGTCTCGGGACCCTCGGAGACCCAGTACTTC. Its translation is CASSVSGPSETQYF. The rearrangement links TRBV10-1 to TRBJ2-5; D may match TRBD1 or TRBD2 (5 bases each). V was clipped by 4 bases and J by 5 bases, with 14 bases between them. This CDR3 is 14 amino acids long. Germline V lookup: CDR1 WNHNN, CDR2 SYGVQD (reference sequence).

This clonotype was counted many times. The V call is TRBV5-1, the J call TRBJ2-3, with 7 nucleotides matching TRBD1. The CDR3 has 16 residues. Per germline, CDR1 SGHRS and CDR2 YFSETQ. Trimming at V came to 4 bases and at J to 1 base, leaving 9 bases not matched to a gene. CDR3 loop: CASSDRDRSRTDTQYF. Written as DNA, the CDR3 is TGCGCCAGCAGCGACCGGGACAGAAGTCGCACAGATACGCAGTATTTT. Complete variable domain (other parts from reference TRBV5-1 and TRBJ2-3): KAGVTQTPRYLIKTRGQQVTLSCSPISGHRSVSWYQQTPGQGLQFLFEYFSETQRNKGNFPGRFSGRQFSNSRSEMNVSTLELGDSALYLCASSDRDRSRTDTQYFGPGTRLTVL.

The rearrangement uses TRBV25-1 and TRBJ1-3; the D gene is possibly TRBD1 (6 bases). The CDR3 consists of 14 residues. Looked up from germline, CDR1 is MGHDK and CDR2 is SYGVNS. V lost 8 bases and J 2 bases, leaving 13 bases between the germline ends. The CDR3 nucleotides are TGTGCCAGCGCGAACAGGGCAGCTGGAAACACCATATATTTT. Translated: CASANRAAGNTIYF.

This chain joins TRBV29-1 and TRBJ2-1, with 7 nucleotides matching TRBD2. Germline V gene lookup returns CDR1 SQVTM and CDR2 ANQGSEA. The trim removed 8 bases at V and 10 bases at J, leaving 11 bases unmatched. CDR3 length: 12 residues. CDR3 DNA sequence: TGCAGCAGCGGGGCCCGGGGAAGGGAGCAGTTCTTC. Translated, it gives CSSGARGREQFF.

V and J are TRBV27 and TRBJ2-1; D unresolved. Germline CDR1 MNHEY, CDR2 SMNVEV (reference sequence). The CDR3 has 16 amino acids. V gave up 4 bases and J gave up 4 bases, with 17 bases separating them. Here the CDR3 reads CASSSKPPPIYNEQFF. CDR3 DNA: TGTGCCAGCAGTTCAAAACCTCCCCCCATTTACAATGAGCAGTTCTTC.

J is TRBJ2-7 and V is TRBV4-3, with 10 bases aligning to TRBD2. The CDR3 spans 18 residues. CDR1 is LGHNA, CDR2 YSLEER, per germline. V shed 1 base and J 2 bases; nucleotides not matched to a gene: 11. The CDR3 here is CASSQGSSGSLTPYEQYF. Here the CDR3 DNA reads TGCGCCAGCAGCCAAGGTTCTAGCGGGAGCCTAACCCCCTACGAGCAGTACTTC.

This clonotype was counted a few times. The CDR3 reads CSATRQGQPNYGYTF. CDR3 DNA: TGCAGTGCTACTAGACAAGGACAGCCTAACTATGGCTACACCTTC. The chain joins TRBV20-1 to TRBJ1-2; D is possibly TRBD1 (6 bases). Looked up from germline, CDR1 is DFQATT and CDR2 is SNEGSKA (reference sequence). This CDR3 contains 15 residues. V lost 4 bases, J lost 0 bases, and 15 bases lay in between.

This sequence joins TRBV11-2 and TRBJ1-2, with D perhaps TRBD1 (5 bases). CDR3 length: 18 residues. V was clipped by 1 base and J by 4 bases, with 22 bases between them. Germline V gene sequence: CDR1 SGHAT, CDR2 FQNNGV. The CDR3 DNA reads TGTGCCAGCAGCTTAGGGGGGGGACGGACCTCAGCCTTCTATGGCTACACCTTC. Protein sequence: CASSLGGGRTSAFYGYTF.